The clone carrying this T cell receptor beta chain was detected a few times. Its specificity is unknown. The data are from a study of OX40 agonist ivuxolimab in advanced cancers. For the study at large: Dose-escalation patients had hepatocellular carcinoma, melanoma, renal cell or head and neck cancer. Partial responses occurred in Three dose-escalation patients, one with hepatocellular carcinoma and two with cutaneous melanoma.

The V end lost 4 bases, the J end lost 4 bases, and 3 bases lay between the germline ends. The length of the CDR3 is 10 residues. Using immunoSEQ multiplex PCR, the repertoire was profiled, and TCRdb retains in-frame clones only, with some absent. The sample lists 20,000 to 25,000 clones, about 86% occurring once. General observations from the study: In a subset of nonresponders, normalized T-cell clonal expansion was also low.

The sequence came from an adult with an advanced solid tumor such as melanoma, head and neck, liver or kidney cancer. The rearrangement links TRBV5-3 to TRBJ2-7; D is undetermined. TRBV5-3 is assigned to the ORF class and has an uncertain function. The material was CD4+ or CD8+ T cells sorted from blood, obtained in a trial of the OX40 agonist ivuxolimab. CDR3 DNA: TGTGCCAGAAGCAGGTACGAGCAGTACTTC. It is translated as CARSRYEQYF.